This T cell receptor beta chain emerged from a study of blood T cell repertoires in COVID-19. Whole-study context: The cDNA or gDNA used as material had been derived from T cells, B-cell-depleted T cells, or PBMCs.

The data were produced by immunoSEQ multiplex PCR, yet TCRdb's version contains in-frame clones alone and is incomplete. Among approximately 300,000 clones listed, 70% to 90% were seen once. Recruits, aged about 18 to 89 years, lived in around 24 US areas. The V end was cut by 4 bases, the J end by 4 bases, with 13 bases between. This CDR3 is 14 amino acids long. CDR1 is MDHEN and CDR2 is SYDVKM in the germline V gene. Specimen: PBMCs or T cells enriched from blood (not recorded which). This clonotype was sampled from a woman aged 25 to 39 who had recovered from COVID-19. This chain joins TRBV28 and TRBJ1-2; D gene uncertain. The CDR3: CASSSGRAPYGYTF. CDR3 in DNA: TGTGCCAGCAGTTCGGGGAGGGCCCCCTATGGCTACACCTTC.